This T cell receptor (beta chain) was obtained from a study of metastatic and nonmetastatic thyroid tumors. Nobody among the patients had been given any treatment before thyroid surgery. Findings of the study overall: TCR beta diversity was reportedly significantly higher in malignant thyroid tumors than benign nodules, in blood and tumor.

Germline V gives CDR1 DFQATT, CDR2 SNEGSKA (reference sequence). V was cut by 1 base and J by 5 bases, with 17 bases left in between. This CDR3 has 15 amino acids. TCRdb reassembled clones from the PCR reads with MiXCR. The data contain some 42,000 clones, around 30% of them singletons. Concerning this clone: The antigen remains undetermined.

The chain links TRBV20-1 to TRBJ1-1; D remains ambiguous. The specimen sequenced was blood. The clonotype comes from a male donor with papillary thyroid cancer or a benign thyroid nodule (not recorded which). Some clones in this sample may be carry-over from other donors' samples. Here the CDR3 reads CSARVGEGFITEAFF. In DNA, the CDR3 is TGCAGTGCTAGAGTTGGCGAGGGCTTTATAACTGAAGCTTTCTTT.